These T cell receptor beta chains were read from a single sample in a study of shared clonotypes between healthy human individuals. Method: immunoSEQ multiplex PCR; TCRdb's copy keeps in-frame clones and lacks some. The sample lists roughly 500,000 clones, around 95% occurring once. Sequenced input: naive CD4+ T cells sorted from blood. These receptors originate from a woman aged 25 to 39 in good health. The CDR3 runs from the conserved cysteine through the conserved F or W. D genes are given only for firm matches. Where a row states a size, it is once, few, many or the class of an expanded clone; other rows omit it.

V	size	D	length	J	CDR3	DNA
TRBV25-1	-	TRBD2	17	TRBJ2-1	CASSFLAGVGSYNEQFF	TGTGCCAGCAGTTTCCTAGCGGGAGTTGGGTCCTACAATGAGCAGTTCTTC
TRBV18	-	-	11	TRBJ2-1	CASSSGDEQFF	TGTGCCAGCTCCTCAGGGGATGAGCAGTTCTTC
TRBV7-3	-	TRBD1	14	TRBJ1-5	CASSSGQGDQPQHF	TGTGCCAGCAGCTCAGGACAGGGGGATCAGCCCCAGCATTTT
TRBV7-3	-	-	15	TRBJ2-2	CASSLASLDTGELFF	TGTGCCAGCAGCTTAGCTAGTCTGGACACCGGGGAGCTGTTTTTT
TRBV21-1	once	-	13	TRBJ2-5	CASSPPRQETQYF	TGTGCCAGCAGCCCCCCCAGACAAGAGACCCAGTACTTC
TRBV6-1	-	-	13	TRBJ2-1	CASSELAWNEQFF	TGTGCCAGCAGTGAACTAGCCTGGAATGAGCAGTTCTTC
TRBV7-8	once	TRBD2	16	TRBJ2-1	CASSLITSGTYNEQFF	TGTGCCAGCAGCTTAATAACTAGCGGAACCTACAATGAGCAGTTCTTC
TRBV10-3	-	TRBD2	16	TRBJ2-3	CAISSGGGRADVPQYF	TGTGCCATCAGCTCCGGGGGCGGGAGGGCCGATGTCCCGCAGTATTTT
TRBV2	-	TRBD2	14	TRBJ2-7	CASSGQGGSYEQYF	TGTGCCAGCAGTGGGCAGGGAGGGTCCTACGAGCAGTACTTC
TRBV6-4	-	-	16	TRBJ1-2	CASSFIGGARGYGYTF	TGTGCCAGCAGTTTTATAGGGGGAGCTCGAGGTTATGGCTACACCTTC
TRBV28	-	-	13	TRBJ2-7	CASSLMFVTEKYF	TGTGCCAGCAGTTTAATGTTCGTGACAGAGAAGTACTTC
TRBV30	-	-	11	TRBJ2-7	CAWSVVSEQYF	TGTGCCTGGAGTGTAGTCAGCGAGCAGTACTTC
TRBV28	-	-	14	TRBJ2-7	CASKGASTNYEQYF	TGTGCCAGCAAAGGGGCTAGCACAAACTACGAGCAGTACTTC
TRBV5-1	-	TRBD2	14	TRBJ2-5	CASSLGSGSETQYF	TGCGCCAGCAGCTTGGGGAGCGGGAGTGAGACCCAGTACTTC
TRBV2	-	-	14	TRBJ1-3	CASSEEGAGNTIYF	TGTGCCAGCAGTGAAGAGGGGGCTGGAAACACCATATATTTT
TRBV14	-	-	13	TRBJ2-3	CASGLLRADTQYF	TGTGCCAGCGGTTTACTTCGGGCAGATACGCAGTATTTT
TRBV16	-	-	13	TRBJ2-1	CASSQSGNNEQFF	TGTGCCAGCAGCCAATCAGGGAACAATGAGCAGTTCTTC
TRBV4-1	-	TRBD2	16	TRBJ2-1	CASSRTGTSGGAEQFF	TGCGCCAGCAGCCGGACCGGGACTAGCGGGGGCGCTGAGCAGTTCTTC
TRBV28	-	TRBD2	15	TRBJ2-7	CASSLKQAGNYEQYF	TGTGCCAGCAGTTTGAAACAAGCGGGGAACTACGAGCAGTACTTC
TRBV7-6	-	-	15	TRBJ1-4	CASSLAPGADEKLFF	TGTGCCAGCAGCTTAGCGCCAGGGGCAGATGAAAAACTGTTTTTT
TRBV6-5	-	-	14	TRBJ2-4	CASSRLKRGNIQYF	TGTGCCAGCAGCCGCCTGAAACGAGGGAACATTCAGTACTTC
TRBV30	few	-	13	TRBJ1-5	CAWSRREDQPQHF	TGTGCCTGGAGTAGGCGGGAAGATCAGCCCCAGCATTTT
TRBV4-1	-	TRBD2	15	TRBJ2-1	CASSQVGLAGNEQFF	TGCGCCAGCAGCCAAGTGGGGCTAGCGGGCAATGAGCAGTTCTTC
TRBV4-1	-	TRBD2	18	TRBJ2-6	CASSQPGLAESGANVLTF	TGCGCCAGCAGCCAGCCGGGACTAGCGGAGTCTGGGGCCAACGTCCTGACTTTC
TRBV2	-	-	15	TRBJ1-4	CASNLVGSNNEKLFF	TGTGCCAGCAACCTGGTAGGGAGTAACAATGAAAAACTGTTTTTT
TRBV10-2	once	-	14	TRBJ1-5	CASSEREGKRPQHF	TGCGCCAGCAGTGAGCGGGAGGGGAAGCGGCCCCAGCATTTT
TRBV6-6	-	-	11	TRBJ2-7	CASSYSSEQYF	TGTGCCAGCAGTTACTCTTCCGAGCAGTACTTC
TRBV5-8	-	TRBD1	15	TRBJ2-7	CASSGNRGLVYEQYF	TGTGCCAGCAGCGGCAACAGGGGGCTGGTATACGAGCAGTACTTC
TRBV5-1	-	TRBD1	15	TRBJ1-2	CASSLEAEGALGYTF	TGCGCCAGCAGCTTGGAGGCGGAGGGGGCTCTTGGCTACACCTTC
TRBV6-5	-	-	16	TRBJ1-1	CASSYLPGGGNTEAFF	TGTGCCAGCAGTTACTTACCCGGGGGAGGGAACACTGAAGCTTTCTTT
TRBV29-1	-	-	14	TRBJ1-2	CSVEDQGLNYGYTF	TGCAGCGTTGAAGATCAGGGGTTGAACTATGGCTACACCTTC
TRBV29-1	-	-	13	TRBJ2-3	CSVDLALTDTQYF	TGCAGCGTTGATCTAGCTCTCACAGATACGCAGTATTTT
TRBV28	-	TRBD2	20	TRBJ2-7	CASSFSSHPTSGSKTYEQYF	TGTGCCAGCAGTTTTTCCTCACACCCGACTAGCGGTTCGAAGACCTACGAGCAGTACTTC
TRBV28	-	-	13	TRBJ2-5	CASTAGQQETQYF	TGTGCCAGCACCGCTGGACAGCAAGAGACCCAGTACTTC
TRBV2	once	TRBD2	15	TRBJ2-1	CASSELHGRANEQFF	TGTGCCAGCAGTGAATTACACGGGAGGGCCAATGAGCAGTTCTTC
TRBV10-3	-	TRBD1	13	TRBJ1-1	CAINRDRNTEAFF	TGTGCCATCAATAGGGACAGGAACACTGAAGCTTTCTTT
TRBV7-9	once	-	12	TRBJ2-3	CASSSSTDTQYF	TGTGCCAGCAGCTCCAGCACAGATACGCAGTATTTT
TRBV28	-	-	13	TRBJ1-2	CASSLGGNYGYTF	TGTGCCAGCAGTTTGGGGGGAAACTATGGCTACACCTTC